These 28 T cell receptor beta chains were all obtained from the same sample, sequenced in a study of OX40 agonist ivuxolimab in advanced cancers. Method: immunoSEQ multiplex PCR; TCRdb's copy keeps in-frame clones and lacks some. This sample has about 150,000 clones, with 90% found just once. This material consisted of CD4+ or CD8+ T cells sorted from blood, taken in a trial of the OX40 agonist ivuxolimab. These receptors all come from an adult with an advanced solid tumor such as melanoma, head and neck, liver or kidney cancer.

V is TRBV25-1 and J is TRBJ1-1; D unresolved. The CDR3 is 11 amino acids. The ends were cut back, 5 bases at V and 8 bases at J, with 9 bases in the middle. The V gene's germline CDR1 is MGHDK and CDR2 SYGVNS. The CDR3 is CASSNPREAFF. CDR3 DNA: TGTGCCAGCAGTAATCCCCGGGAAGCTTTCTTT. The entire variable domain, with the rest obtained from reference TRBV25-1 and TRBJ1-1, is as follows: EADIYQTPRYLVIGTGKKITLECSQTMGHDKMYWYQQDPGMELHLIHYSYGVNSTEKGDLSSESTVSRIRTEHFPLTLESARPSHTSQYLCASSNPREAFFGQGTRLTVV.

This chain uses TRBV5-8 with TRBJ2-6, with D possibly being TRBD2 (5 bases). The ends were cut back, 3 bases at V and 0 bases at J, with 10 bases in the middle. In germline, CDR1 is SGHTS, CDR2 YDEGEE. The CDR3 consists of 16 residues. CDR3 loop: CASSYRGSSGANVLTF. For the CDR3, the DNA is TGTGCCAGCAGCTACCGGGGAAGCTCTGGGGCCAACGTCCTGACTTTC.

The V gene is TRBV11-2, the J gene TRBJ2-7; no clear D. V was trimmed by 5 bases and J by 2 bases, leaving 13 bases between them. The CDR3 is 14 residues long. Germline V lookup: CDR1 SGHAT, CDR2 FQNNGV. CDR3 protein: CASSLGSETYEQYF. Written as DNA, the CDR3 is TGTGCCAGCAGCCTAGGCTCTGAGACCTACGAGCAGTACTTC.

The chain employs TRBV5-6 and TRBJ2-7; TRBD1 agrees at 9 bases. From germline, CDR1 is SGHDT and CDR2 YYEEEE. CDR3 size: 13 residues. V shed 4 bases and J 5 bases; nucleotides not matched to a gene: 4. CDR3 in amino acids: CASSTGGGNEQYF. The CDR3 DNA is TGTGCCAGCAGCACAGGGGGCGGAAACGAGCAGTACTTC. The full variable domain, with the rest looked up from reference TRBV5-6 and TRBJ2-7, is DAGVTQSPTHLIKTRGQQVTLRCSPKSGHDTVSWYQQALGQGPQFIFQYYEEEERQRGNFPDRFSGHQFPNYSSELNVNALLLGDSALYLCASSTGGGNEQYFGPGTRLTVT.

The chain joins TRBV28 to TRBJ2-5, with 8 bases aligning to TRBD2. The CDR3 contains 15 residues. V lost 5 bases to trimming and J lost 7 bases; unmatched junction nucleotides: 12. CDR1 MDHEN and CDR2 SYDVKM come from the germline V gene. The CDR3: CASSIRGLGKGTQYF. As DNA, the CDR3 is TGTGCCAGCAGTATACGGGGACTAGGAAAAGGGACCCAGTACTTC.

The chain links TRBV29-1 to TRBJ1-2; 10 bases map to TRBD1. This CDR3 region has 14 residues. Germline CDR1 is SQVTM and CDR2 is ANQGSEA. With 2 bases clipped from V and 2 bases from J, the junction kept 2 bases outside the gene matches. Here the CDR3 reads CSVEPGQGNYGYTF. The CDR3 DNA reads TGCAGCGTTGAACCGGGACAGGGGAACTATGGCTACACCTTC.

The chain employs TRBV18 and TRBJ2-7; a possible D gene is TRBD1 (6 bases). Looked up from germline, CDR1 is KGHSH and CDR2 is LQKENI. V shed 0 bases and J shed 0 bases, with 6 bases lying between them. CDR3 length equals 14 residues. The CDR3 DNA reads as TGTGCCAGCTCACCACCGACAGGCTCCTACGAGCAGTACTTC. Translating gives CASSPPTGSYEQYF.

The chain recombines TRBV16 with TRBJ2-7; possibly TRBD2 for D (5 bases). V gave up 4 bases and J gave up 2 bases, with 12 bases separating them. The V gene's germline CDR1 is KGHSY and CDR2 FQNENV. This CDR3 is built from 14 residues. The CDR3 region is CASSPGIPAYEQYF. CDR3 coding DNA: TGTGCCAGCAGCCCGGGGATTCCCGCCTACGAGCAGTACTTC.

V usage is TRBV5-4 and J usage is TRBJ2-3; 11 bases agree with TRBD2. Trimming removed 2 bases from V and 1 base from J; junction bases left unmatched: 3. CDR3 length equals 16 residues. Germline loops: CDR1 SGHNT, CDR2 YYREEE (reference sequence). The CDR3 region is CASSFPGLAGTDTQYF. The CDR3 DNA follows: TGTGCCAGCAGCTTCCCGGGACTAGCGGGCACAGATACGCAGTATTTT.

The V gene is TRBV28, the J gene TRBJ2-1; 14 bases align to TRBD2. Germline V lookup: CDR1 MDHEN, CDR2 SYDVKM. The CDR3 is 16 residues long. Trimming at V came to 5 bases and at J to 7 bases, leaving 7 bases not matched to a gene. The DNA for the CDR3 is TGTGCCAGCAGTCCCGGGACTAGCGGGAGCAAGAATGAGCAGTTCTTC. Encoded protein: CASSPGTSGSKNEQFF.

The chain combines TRBV4-2 with TRBJ2-1, with TRBD2 identical over 7 bases. J gave up 7 bases and V 0 bases, and 9 bases lay outside the gene matches. The CDR3 is 16 residues long. Germline V gene data show CDR1 as LGHNA and CDR2 as YNFKEQ. In DNA form, the CDR3 reads TGTGCCAGCAGCCAAGATAGGGCGGGAGACGGTAATGAGCAGTTCTTC. This encodes CASSQDRAGDGNEQFF.

The chain employs TRBV7-2 and TRBJ2-3, with unresolved D. V lost 2 bases to trimming and J lost 8 bases, with 8 bases between them. CDR1 and CDR2 (germline): SGHTA, FQGNSA. This CDR3 spans 12 amino acids. The CDR3 region is CASSLPPFTQYF. CDR3 nucleotide sequence: TGTGCCAGCAGCTTACCTCCTTTTACGCAGTATTTT.

The rearrangement links TRBV4-3 to TRBJ2-5; D possibly corresponds to TRBD1 (6 bases). The end of the DNA is better explained by TRBJ2-7, so the J call may be wrong. The CDR3 extends over 14 amino acids. The germline V gene has CDR1 LGHNA and CDR2 YSLEER. The CDR3 coding sequence is TGCGCCAGCAACTTGGCAGGGGTAACCTACGAGCAGTACTTC. It is translated as CASNLAGVTYEQYF.

The chain has TRBV19 and TRBJ2-7; D might be TRBD2 (5 bases). The germline gives CDR1 LNHDA, CDR2 SQIVND (reference sequence). CDR3 length: 16 residues. Trimming left V 8 bases short and J 6 bases short, with 26 bases between. This chain's CDR3 is CASGPLTGGGYGEQYF. The DNA for the CDR3 is TGTGCCAGTGGCCCGCTTACGGGCGGCGGGTACGGCGAGCAGTACTTC.

The chain has TRBV7-8 and TRBJ2-5; D is possibly TRBD2 (5 bases). Near its end, the DNA agrees better with TRBJ2-7, so the J call may be wrong. Germline assignment: CDR1 SGHVS and CDR2 FQNEAQ. CDR3 size: 15 residues. The CDR3: CASSSPREQAYEQYF. DNA for the CDR3: TGTGCCAGCAGCTCTCCCCGGGAACAAGCCTACGAGCAGTACTTC.

This chain links TRBV7-3 with TRBJ2-1, with D hard to call. V was pared by 5 bases and J by 3 bases, with 11 bases between. Looked up from germline, CDR1 is SGHTA and CDR2 is FQGTGA. The CDR3 is made up of 14 amino acids. The CDR3 coding sequence is TGTGCCAGCAGCCCGGCCCTTGACTACAATGAGCAGTTCTTC. This encodes CASSPALDYNEQFF.

The chain uses TRBV5-1 and TRBJ1-3, with D perhaps matching TRBD1 (5 bases). The V end lost 1 base, the J end lost 3 bases, and 5 bases lay between the germline ends. Germline values: CDR1 SGHRS, CDR2 YFSETQ. CDR3 length: 13 residues. CDR3 bases: TGCGCCAGCAGCTTGCAGGGTGGAAACACCATATATTTT. Protein: CASSLQGGNTIYF.

V is TRBV7-8 and J is TRBJ1-4; 7 nucleotides match TRBD1. This CDR3 contains 15 residues. Germline V gene data show CDR1 as SGHVS and CDR2 as FQNEAQ. V was pared by 5 bases and J by 4 bases, with 7 bases of the junction left unmatched. The CDR3 sequence: CASSLWTGVNEKLFF. The CDR3 DNA follows: TGTGCCAGCAGCCTCTGGACAGGAGTTAATGAAAAACTGTTTTTT.

The chain has TRBV19 and TRBJ2-1; D possibly corresponds to TRBD1 (5 bases). The CDR3 has 13 residues. Germline assignment: CDR1 LNHDA and CDR2 SQIVND (reference sequence). V was cut by 8 bases and J by 6 bases, with 14 bases left in between. The CDR3 reads CASGAGLRNEQFF. The CDR3 region has the DNA TGTGCCAGTGGGGCAGGCCTACGCAATGAGCAGTTCTTC.

The rearrangement joins TRBV6-5 to TRBJ1-2; D is uncertain. Trimming left V 0 bases short and J 8 bases short, with 13 bases between. The CDR3 spans 14 residues. Germline lookup yields CDR1 MNHEY and CDR2 SVGAGI. The CDR3: CASSYSTPIGGYTF. The DNA for the CDR3 is TGTGCCAGCAGTTACTCGACCCCTATCGGGGGCTACACCTTC.

The chain couples TRBV7-9 to TRBJ1-5, with D unresolved. The length of the CDR3 is 15 residues. CDR1 and CDR2 (germline): SEHNR, FQNEAQ (reference sequence). V lost 1 base and J 7 bases, leaving 14 bases between the germline ends. CDR3 protein: CASSLGGEGGQPQHF. CDR3 nucleotides: TGTGCCAGCAGCTTAGGGGGTGAAGGAGGACAGCCCCAGCATTTT.

The V and J genes are TRBV7-8 and TRBJ1-1, with D tentatively TRBD1 (5 bases). V lost 5 bases and J lost 7, with 20 bases in between. This CDR3 has 15 amino acids. Germline V gene data show CDR1 as SGHVS and CDR2 as FQNEAQ. The CDR3 nucleotides read TGTGCCAGCAGCACGTCCTTTGGGCGGGGGATTGAAGCTTTCTTT. It encodes CASSTSFGRGIEAFF.

The chain employs TRBV30 and TRBJ2-5; TRBD1 matches at 9 bases. Germline values: CDR1 GTSNPN, CDR2 SVGIG (reference sequence). J gave up 3 bases and V 4 bases, and 6 bases lay outside the gene matches. CDR3 length: 14 amino acids. CDR3 nucleotide sequence: TGTGCCTGGACTTCGGGACAGGGCAAAGAGACCCAGTACTTC. Translating gives CAWTSGQGKETQYF.

CDR3 amino acids: CASSSGEQGVQYF. The CDR3 DNA is TGTGCCAGCAGTTCAGGGGAACAGGGGGTGCAGTATTTT. The J gene is TRBJ2-3, the V gene TRBV9; TRBD1 aligns across 8 bases. The CDR3 has 13 amino acids. Unmatched junction bases numbered 10, after V lost 5 bases and J lost 11 bases. The V gene's germline CDR1 is SGDLS and CDR2 YYNGEE.

This clone showed up just a few times. The chain combines TRBV6-6 with TRBJ1-5; possible D gene TRBD1, 6 bases. Germline V gene data show CDR1 as MNHNY and CDR2 as SVGAGI (reference sequence). Deletions cut 6 bases from V and 2 bases from J, with 11 bases between. This CDR3 is built from 14 residues. The DNA for the CDR3 is TGTGCCAGCAGGTGGACAGCGGGCAATCAGCCCCAGCATTTT. This codes for CASRWTAGNQPQHF.

V is TRBV9 and J is TRBJ2-2; 8 positions agree with TRBD2. Germline lookup yields CDR1 SGDLS and CDR2 YYNGEE. This CDR3 has 17 residues. V lost 4 bases to trimming and J lost 7 bases; unmatched junction nucleotides: 15. CDR3 residues: CASSLRGDPWAVGELFF. For the CDR3, the DNA is TGTGCCAGCAGCCTGCGGGGGGACCCATGGGCGGTCGGGGAGCTGTTTTTT.

The chain joins TRBV7-9 to TRBJ1-5, with 9 bases identical to TRBD1. CDR1 and CDR2 from the germline V gene are SEHNR and FQNEAQ (reference sequence). Trimming took 5 bases from V and 4 from J; bases not matched to a gene: 9. The CDR3 totals 16 residues. CDR3 nucleotides: TGTGCCAGCAGCCCGTCGGGACAGGGAACAAATCAGCCCCAGCATTTT. Amino acids: CASSPSGQGTNQPQHF.

This clone has only one observation. The V gene is TRBV5-8, the J gene TRBJ1-4, with D unclear. Trimming took off 3 bases at V and 3 bases at J, with 12 bases between the two ends. CDR1 and CDR2 from the germline V gene are SGHTS and YDEGEE. CDR3 size: 15 residues. In DNA form, the CDR3 reads TGTGCCAGCAGCTACCCGGGAACGGCTAATGAAAAACTGTTTTTT. Its protein product is CASSYPGTANEKLFF. The full variable domain, in which reference TRBV5-8 and TRBJ1-4 provide the parts outside the CDR3, is EAGVTQSPTHLIKTRGQQATLRCSPISGHTSVYWYQQALGLGLQFLLWYDEGEERNRGNFPPRFSGRQFPNYSSELNVNALELEDSALYLCASSYPGTANEKLFFGSGTQLSVL.